What follows are 27 T cell receptor beta chains derived from one specimen sequenced in a study of tissue T cells after allogeneic stem cell transplantation. The method was immunoSEQ multiplex PCR; TCRdb's version includes in-frame clones alone and lacks a portion of them. The sample has roughly 960 clones; more than 65% are singletons. The sequencing here drew on esophageal tissue, taken at autopsy. Receptors originate from a female patient aged 40 to 75 with steroid-refractory graft-versus-host disease after an allogeneic stem cell transplant. Some T cells here may be from the graft donor.

The J gene is TRBJ2-5, the V gene TRBV18; D ambiguous. V gave up 1 base and J gave up 2 bases, with 14 bases separating them. The CDR3 is 16 amino acids. The V gene's germline CDR1 is KGHSH and CDR2 LQKENI. Here the CDR3 DNA reads TGTGCCAGCTCACCACAGTCACCCCCCTTACAAGAGACCCAGTACTTC. It yields the protein CASSPQSPPLQETQYF.

The chain couples TRBV5-1 to TRBJ2-2, with 9 bases aligning to TRBD2. The junction had 4 bases not matched to a gene; V was cut back by 0 bases and J by 4 bases. The CDR3 has 16 amino acids. The germline V gene has CDR1 SGHRS and CDR2 YFSETQ. CDR3 DNA: TGCGCCAGCAGCTTGGTAGCGGGAGAGCCCACCGGGGAGCTGTTTTTT. It yields the protein CASSLVAGEPTGELFF.

In its sample, this clone was seen a few times. The J gene is TRBJ2-7, the V gene TRBV4-1; TRBD2 matches at 8 bases. There are 16 residues in the CDR3. CDR1 is MGHRA, CDR2 YSYEKL, per germline. J gave up 3 bases and V 0 bases, and 7 bases lay outside the gene matches. For the CDR3, the DNA is TGCGCCAGCAGCCAAGAGGTTGGCGGGAGGTTCTACGAGCAGTACTTC. Translated: CASSQEVGGRFYEQYF.

This clone was recorded once. The chain uses TRBV4-1 and TRBJ2-1, with TRBD2 matching over 13 bases. Germline V gives CDR1 MGHRA, CDR2 YSYEKL. This CDR3 comprises 17 residues. The junction had 5 bases not matched to a gene; V was cut back by 2 bases and J by 4 bases. CDR3 in amino acids: CASSQWGTSGAYNEQFF. CDR3 nucleotide sequence: TGCGCCAGCAGCCAATGGGGGACTAGCGGGGCGTACAATGAGCAGTTCTTC.

This clone has a single count. The chain combines TRBV13 with TRBJ2-7; TRBD1 matches at 9 bases. J was trimmed by 4 bases and V by 2 bases; bases with no gene match: 6. Germline CDR1 PRHDT, CDR2 FYEKMQ (reference sequence). The CDR3 sequence is 15 residues long. CDR3 DNA sequence: TGTGCCAGCAGCTTAAGGGGACAGGGAATATACGAGCAGTACTTC. Its protein product is CASSLRGQGIYEQYF.

The J gene is TRBJ2-1, the V gene TRBV27, with 14 bases aligning to TRBD2. V trimming: 4 bases; J trimming: 4 bases; junction bases outside the gene matches: 6. Germline-derived CDR1 and CDR2 are MNHEY and SMNVEV (reference sequence). The CDR3 totals 17 residues. The CDR3 DNA reads as TGTGCCAGCAGTTCCTCGGGACTAGCGGGGGCATACAATGAGCAGTTCTTC. Its translation: CASSSSGLAGAYNEQFF.

The chain recombines TRBV11-3 with TRBJ2-5; 7 bases align to TRBD1. In germline, CDR1 is SGHNT, CDR2 YENEEA. After removal of 0 bases from V and 6 bases from J, the junction contained 4 bases not matched to a gene. This CDR3 spans 14 amino acids. The CDR3 sequence: CASSLETGSKTQYF. Here the CDR3 DNA reads TGTGCCAGCAGCTTAGAGACAGGGTCGAAGACCCAGTACTTC.

The rearrangement joins TRBV5-1 to TRBJ2-1, with a weak D call TRBD1 (6 bases). The germline V gene encodes CDR1 SGHRS and CDR2 YFSETQ. V dropped 4 bases and J dropped 9 bases, with 14 bases sitting between them. The length of the CDR3 is 13 residues. CDR3 DNA: TGCGCCAGCAGCGAGGGGGTAGAGGCTGAGCAGTTCTTC. This encodes CASSEGVEAEQFF.

CDR3 nucleotide sequence: TGTGCCAGCAGCCCCCCTGTGGGGAGGGAGACCCAGTACTTC. Translation: CASSPPVGRETQYF. The chain is built from TRBV7-9 and TRBJ2-5; D is possibly TRBD2 (6 bases). CDR1 and CDR2 from the germline V gene are SEHNR and FQNEAQ (reference sequence). Trimming cost V 5 bases and J 5 bases, with 15 bases left between them. The CDR3 extends over 14 amino acids.

The V and J genes are TRBV24-1 and TRBJ1-1, with a weak D call TRBD1 (5 bases). CDR1 and CDR2 from the germline V gene are KGHDR and SFDVKD. V gave up 9 bases and J gave up 4 bases, with 14 bases separating them. The CDR3 totals 13 residues. The CDR3: CATSLGQGTEAFF. CDR3 sequence (DNA): TGTGCCACCTCCCTCGGGCAGGGCACTGAAGCTTTCTTT.

The rearrangement joins TRBV6-4 to TRBJ1-2; D gene uncertain. Germline assignment: CDR1 MRHNA and CDR2 SNTAGT. Trimming took off 0 bases at V and 4 bases at J, with 9 bases between the two ends. The CDR3 contains 14 residues. The DNA of the CDR3 is TGTGCCAGCAGTGACTCAGGCGGGTTCTATGGCTACACCTTC. Translated, it gives CASSDSGGFYGYTF.

The rearrangement links TRBV14 to TRBJ2-7; D is perhaps TRBD1 or TRBD2 (5 bases each). Trimming stripped 4 bases from V and 3 bases from J, with 22 bases between. The germline V gene encodes CDR1 SGHDN and CDR2 FVKESK. CDR3 length equals 17 residues. Written as DNA, the CDR3 is TGTGCCAGCAGCCCCGACTTTCGGGACGCTTTGGACTACGAGCAGTACTTC. It encodes CASSPDFRDALDYEQYF.

J is TRBJ1-1 and V is TRBV21-1. TRBV21-1 is a pseudogene. The CDR3 is 16 amino acids. CDR3 sequence reads: CASRLGLATIRTEAFF. CDR3 DNA: TGTGCCAGCAGACTTGGGTTAGCTACAATTCGCACTGAAGCTTTCTTT.

The V gene is TRBV27, the J gene TRBJ2-5; 8 bases line up with TRBD2. From germline, CDR1 is MNHEY and CDR2 SMNVEV (reference sequence). The CDR3 totals 15 residues. V was pared by 7 bases and J by 1 base, with 8 bases of the junction left unmatched. The CDR3 spells CASTPLGTSQETQYF. The CDR3 nucleotides read TGTGCCAGCACCCCCCTCGGGACTAGCCAAGAGACCCAGTACTTC.

The chain couples TRBV7-9 to TRBJ2-7; D unclear. The germline V and J ends were trimmed by 5 bases and 3 bases, with 8 bases remaining between them. Germline lookup yields CDR1 SEHNR and CDR2 FQNEAQ (reference sequence). CDR3 length equals 12 residues. CDR3 amino acids: CASSLIDYEQYF. The CDR3 nucleotides read TGTGCCAGCAGCCTGATTGACTACGAGCAGTACTTC.

The rearrangement links TRBV5-1 to TRBJ2-7; 7 bases fit TRBD2. This CDR3 is built from 16 residues. The J segment lost 3 bases and the V segment lost 0 bases, leaving 9 bases of the junction unmatched. CDR1 and CDR2 from the germline V gene are SGHRS and YFSETQ. CDR3 DNA sequence: TGCGCCAGCAGCTTGGAACCTCTAGCGGCCTACTACGAGCAGTACTTC. Its translation: CASSLEPLAAYYEQYF.

The chain has TRBV5-1 and TRBJ2-7, with D possibly being TRBD1 or TRBD2 (5 bases each). The CDR3 is 13 amino acids. CDR1 and CDR2 from the germline V gene are SGHRS and YFSETQ. Trimming stripped 7 bases from V and 3 bases from J, with 14 bases between. The DNA for the CDR3 is TGCGCCAGCGGCCGGGACCTTCACTACGAGCAGTACTTC. Amino acid sequence: CASGRDLHYEQYF.

V gene TRBV7-6 combines with J gene TRBJ1-5; 7 bases are shared with TRBD1. The germline V gene encodes CDR1 SGHVS and CDR2 FNYEAQ. The CDR3 covers 17 residues. V lost 0 bases, J lost 4 bases, and 9 bases stayed unmatched. The CDR3 DNA follows: TGTGCCAGCAGCTTAGCGGAGGGGGCAGTCAAAAATCAGCCCCAGCATTTT. Translation gives CASSLAEGAVKNQPQHF.

A few counts support this clone. The gene calls are TRBV28 and TRBJ2-1; TRBD2 agrees at 11 bases. Germline V gene lookup returns CDR1 MDHEN and CDR2 SYDVKM. The CDR3 loop spans 18 amino acids. The J segment lost 0 bases and the V segment lost 10 bases, leaving 14 bases of the junction unmatched. CDR3 amino acids: CATTGRIAGGSSYNEQFF. The CDR3 DNA is TGTGCCACCACAGGAAGAATAGCGGGAGGGAGCTCCTACAATGAGCAGTTCTTC.

The chain joins TRBV5-6 to TRBJ1-3; D unclear. Germline lookup yields CDR1 SGHDT and CDR2 YYEEEE. This CDR3 has 13 amino acids. Trimming shortened V by 0 bases and J by 5 bases, and 6 bases separated the two germline ends. CDR3 DNA sequence: TGTGCCAGCAGCTTGGCGCAGAGAAACACCATATATTTT. Translating gives CASSLAQRNTIYF.

This chain joins TRBV4-1 and TRBJ2-7; D might be TRBD1 (6 bases). Germline CDR1 reads MGHRA; CDR2 reads YSYEKL. The CDR3 sequence is 13 residues long. Deletions cut 3 bases from V and 2 bases from J, with 8 bases between. Here the CDR3 reads CASSQRTAYEQYF. In nucleotides, the CDR3 is TGCGCCAGCAGCCAGAGGACAGCCTACGAGCAGTACTTC.

The J gene is TRBJ1-1, the V gene TRBV5-5, with D hard to call. The CDR3 has 14 amino acids. V gave up 7 bases and J gave up 0 bases, with 13 bases separating them. In germline, CDR1 is SGHKS, CDR2 YYEKEE (reference sequence). The CDR3 reads CASVSLGMNTEAFF. CDR3 DNA sequence: TGTGCCAGCGTTTCCCTTGGGATGAACACTGAAGCTTTCTTT.

The rearrangement links TRBV6-2 or TRBV6-3 to TRBJ2-7; the D is unclear. CDR1 is MNHEY and CDR2 is SVGEGT in the germline V gene. CDR3 length equals 12 residues. Trimming removed 2 bases from V and 12 bases from J, with 14 bases in between. The CDR3 reads CASSYGANHPYF. The CDR3 coding sequence is TGTGCCAGCAGTTACGGCGCCAACCACCCGTACTTC.

This rearrangement joins TRBV24-1 to TRBJ2-5; D is unclear. Deletions cut 3 bases from V and 5 bases from J, with 12 bases between. Per the germline V gene, CDR1 is KGHDR and CDR2 is SFDVKD. This CDR3 is built from 14 residues. In DNA, the CDR3 is TGTGCCACCAGTGATAACTACAGCCGGGAGACCCAGTACTTC. Protein product: CATSDNYSRETQYF.

The J gene is TRBJ2-3, the V gene TRBV28; weak D call: TRBD1 (6 bases). The V gene lost 7 bases and the J gene lost 6 bases, with 17 bases spanning the gap. CDR1 MDHEN and CDR2 SYDVKM come from the germline V gene. The CDR3 runs 14 residues. CDR3 sequence reads: CASTHPRGWDTQYF. The CDR3 coding sequence is TGTGCCAGCACCCACCCCAGGGGCTGGGATACGCAGTATTTT. The full variable domain, completed using reference TRBV28 and TRBJ2-3, is DVKVTQSSRYLVKRTGEKVFLECVQDMDHENMFWYRQDPGLGLRLIYFSYDVKMKEKGDIPEGYSVSREKKERFSLILESASTNQTSMYLCASTHPRGWDTQYFGPGTRLTVL.

The rearrangement joins TRBV27 to TRBJ2-7; TRBD1 is a possible D gene (5 bases). The CDR3 loop spans 15 amino acids. V lost 3 bases to trimming and J lost 4 bases, with 16 bases between them. Germline CDR1 reads MNHEY; CDR2 reads SMNVEV (reference sequence). CDR3 protein: CASSLAAGYIYEQYF. The CDR3 nucleotides read TGTGCCAGCAGTTTGGCGGCAGGGTATATTTACGAGCAGTACTTC.

J is TRBJ1-6 and V is TRBV4-2, with TRBD1 as a possible D gene (6 bases). Trimming shortened V by 3 bases and J by 7 bases, and 13 bases separated the two germline ends. CDR1 and CDR2 (germline): LGHNA, YNFKEQ. CDR3 length: 15 amino acids. CDR3 protein: CASSQGYRENSPLHF. CDR3 coding DNA: TGTGCCAGCAGCCAGGGTTACAGGGAAAATTCACCCCTCCACTTT.